These 2 T cell receptor beta chains share one sample of origin, sequenced in a study of blood T cell repertoires in COVID-19. The repertoire was sequenced with immunoSEQ multiplex PCR; TCRdb's copy has only in-frame clones and lacks some. The sample shows some 160,000 clones, 88% of them seen only once. Sequences were obtained from peripheral blood. The receptors originated from a man in his fifties who had recovered from COVID-19.

The V and J genes are TRBV6-5 and TRBJ1-5, with no clear D. This CDR3 has 14 residues. Trimming stripped 7 bases from V and 6 bases from J, with 16 bases between. The V gene's germline CDR1 is MNHEY and CDR2 SVGAGI. The CDR3 coding sequence is TGTGCCAGCAAAAGTGGGAGCGCGGTTCAGCCCCAGCATTTT. Its protein product is CASKSGSAVQPQHF.

The sample holds one count of this clone. The genes are TRBV10-3 and TRBJ1-2; 9 bases map to TRBD1. V trimming: 11 bases; J trimming: 6 bases; junction bases outside the gene matches: 13. CDR3 length: 14 amino acids. CDR1 is ENHRY, CDR2 SYGVKD, per germline. CDR3 residues: CALNPGQGTNGYTF. For the CDR3, the DNA is TGTGCCTTGAATCCGGGACAGGGAACGAATGGCTACACCTTC.